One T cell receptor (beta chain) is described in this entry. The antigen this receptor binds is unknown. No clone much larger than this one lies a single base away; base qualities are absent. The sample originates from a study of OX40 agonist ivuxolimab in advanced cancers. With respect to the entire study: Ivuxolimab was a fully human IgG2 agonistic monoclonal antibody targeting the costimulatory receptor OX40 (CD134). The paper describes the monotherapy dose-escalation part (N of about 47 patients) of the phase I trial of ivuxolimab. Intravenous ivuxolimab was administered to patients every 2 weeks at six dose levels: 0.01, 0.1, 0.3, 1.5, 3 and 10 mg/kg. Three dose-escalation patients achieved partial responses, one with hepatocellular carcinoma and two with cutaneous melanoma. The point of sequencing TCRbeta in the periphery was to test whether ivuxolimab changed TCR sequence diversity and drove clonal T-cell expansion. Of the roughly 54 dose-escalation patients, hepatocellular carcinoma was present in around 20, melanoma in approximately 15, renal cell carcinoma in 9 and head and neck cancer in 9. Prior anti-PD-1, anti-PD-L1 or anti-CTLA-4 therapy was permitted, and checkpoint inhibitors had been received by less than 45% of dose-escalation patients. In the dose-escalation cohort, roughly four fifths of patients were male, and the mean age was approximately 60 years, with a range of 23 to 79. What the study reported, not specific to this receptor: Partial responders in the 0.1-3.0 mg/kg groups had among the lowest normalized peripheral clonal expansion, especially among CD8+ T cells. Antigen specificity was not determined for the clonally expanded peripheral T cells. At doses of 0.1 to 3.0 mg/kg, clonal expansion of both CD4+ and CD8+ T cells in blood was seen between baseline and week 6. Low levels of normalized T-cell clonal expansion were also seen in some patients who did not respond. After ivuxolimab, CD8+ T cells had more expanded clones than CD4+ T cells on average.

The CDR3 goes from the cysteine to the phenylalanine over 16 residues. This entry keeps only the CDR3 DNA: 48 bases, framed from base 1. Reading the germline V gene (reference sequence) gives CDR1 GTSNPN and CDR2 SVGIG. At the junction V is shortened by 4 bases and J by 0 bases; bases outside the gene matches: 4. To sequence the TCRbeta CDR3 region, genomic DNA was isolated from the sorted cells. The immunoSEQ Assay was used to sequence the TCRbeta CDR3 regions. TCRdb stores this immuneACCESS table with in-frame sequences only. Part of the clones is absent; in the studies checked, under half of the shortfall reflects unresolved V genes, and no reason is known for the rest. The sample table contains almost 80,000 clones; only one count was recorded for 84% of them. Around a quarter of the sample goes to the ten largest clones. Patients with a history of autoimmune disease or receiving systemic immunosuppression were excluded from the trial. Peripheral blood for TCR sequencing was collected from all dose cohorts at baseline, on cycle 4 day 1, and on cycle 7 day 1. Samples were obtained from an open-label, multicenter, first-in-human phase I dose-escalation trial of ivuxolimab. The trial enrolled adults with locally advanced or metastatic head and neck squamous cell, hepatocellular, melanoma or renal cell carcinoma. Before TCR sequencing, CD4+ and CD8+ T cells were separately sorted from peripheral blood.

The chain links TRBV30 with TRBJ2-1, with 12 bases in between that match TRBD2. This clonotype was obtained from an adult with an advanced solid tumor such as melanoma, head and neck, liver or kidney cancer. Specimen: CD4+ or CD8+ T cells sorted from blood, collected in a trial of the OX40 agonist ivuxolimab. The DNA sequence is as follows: TGTGCCTGGACTAGCGGGAGGGGGGGCTCCTACAATGAGCAGTTCTTC. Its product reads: CAWTSGRGGSYNEQFF.